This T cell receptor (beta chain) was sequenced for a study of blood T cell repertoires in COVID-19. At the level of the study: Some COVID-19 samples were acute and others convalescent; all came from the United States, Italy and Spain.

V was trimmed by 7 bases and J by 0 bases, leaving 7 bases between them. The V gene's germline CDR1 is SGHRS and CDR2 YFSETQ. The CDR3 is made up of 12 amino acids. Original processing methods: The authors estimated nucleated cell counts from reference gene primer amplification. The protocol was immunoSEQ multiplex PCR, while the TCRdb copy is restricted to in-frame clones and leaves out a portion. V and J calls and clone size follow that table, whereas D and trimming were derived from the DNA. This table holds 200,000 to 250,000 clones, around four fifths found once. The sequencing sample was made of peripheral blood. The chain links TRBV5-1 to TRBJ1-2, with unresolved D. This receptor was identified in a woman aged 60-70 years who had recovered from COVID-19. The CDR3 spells CASREANYGYTF. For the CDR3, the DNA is TGCGCCAGCCGGGAAGCTAACTATGGCTACACCTTC.